The rows below give T cell receptor beta chains drawn from one sample of a study of blood T cell repertoires in COVID-19. Sequencing used immunoSEQ multiplex PCR; TCRdb keeps in-frame clones, though not all of them. The sample has about 170,000 clones; approximately 91% are singletons. Sequencing input: peripheral blood. These receptors were taken from a man aged 18 to 30 with COVID-19, enrolled during active disease. The CDR3 runs from the conserved cysteine through the conserved F or W. The D gene is left open where the match is weak. Only some rows state a clone size, as once, few, many or a class for expanded clones.

J gene	clone size	V gene	D gene	CDR3 protein	CDR3 DNA
TRBJ1-2	.	TRBV28	TRBD1	CASSLWGTGGTF	TGTGCCAGCAGTTTATGGGGGACAGGAGGAACCTTC
TRBJ1-1	.	TRBV28	.	CASSLGVRDAFF	TGTGCCAGCAGTTTAGGGGTGAGGGATGCTTTCTTT
TRBJ1-1	.	TRBV4-3	.	CASSQVTGGTEAFF	TGCGCCAGCAGCCAAGTAACGGGGGGGACTGAAGCTTTCTTT
TRBJ2-5	.	TRBV28	.	CASSLLQGMETQYF	TGTGCCAGCAGTTTATTGCAGGGTATGGAGACCCAGTACTTC
TRBJ1-1	.	TRBV6-2/TRBV6-3	.	CASSRLGIEAFF	TGTGCCAGCAGTCGACTAGGGATTGAAGCTTTCTTT
TRBJ2-7	few	TRBV6-5	TRBD1	CASSYSTGRGEQYF	TGTGCCAGCAGTTACTCGACAGGGCGCGGCGAGCAGTACTTC
TRBJ1-2	.	TRBV18	TRBD1	CASSPGTGVNYGYTF	TGTGCCAGCTCCCCCGGGACAGGGGTTAACTATGGCTACACCTTC
TRBJ1-2	few	TRBV9	.	CASSHVGAADGYTF	TGTGCCAGCAGCCATGTAGGGGCTGCTGATGGCTACACCTTC
TRBJ1-1	.	TRBV7-2	.	CASSWAPNTEAFF	TGTGCCAGCAGCTGGGCACCGAACACTGAAGCTTTCTTT
TRBJ1-3	.	TRBV4-3	TRBD1	CASSQETGTGPGNTIYF	TGCGCCAGCAGCCAGGAAACCGGGACAGGACCTGGAAACACCATATATTTT
TRBJ1-3	.	TRBV19	.	CASSIGTTSGNTIYF	TGTGCCAGTAGTATTGGGACAACCTCTGGAAACACCATATATTTT
TRBJ1-3	.	TRBV7-2	.	CASSSGGSGNTIYF	TGTGCCAGCAGCTCGGGGGGTTCTGGAAACACCATATATTTT
TRBJ2-3	.	TRBV5-4	TRBD2	CASSWGLAELDTQYF	TGTGCCAGCAGCTGGGGACTAGCGGAGTTAGATACGCAGTATTTT
TRBJ1-5	.	TRBV7-6	TRBD1	CASSFAKPGQGFDQPQHF	TGTGCCAGCAGCTTCGCCAAGCCGGGACAGGGCTTCGATCAGCCCCAGCATTTT
TRBJ2-2	.	TRBV7-2	.	CASSLGGKTGELFF	TGTGCCAGCAGCTTGGGAGGAAAAACCGGGGAGCTGTTTTTT
TRBJ2-7	.	TRBV5-1	TRBD1	CASSLGQGRTEQYF	TGCGCCAGCAGCCTGGGACAGGGGCGGACCGAGCAGTACTTC
TRBJ2-6	.	TRBV7-2	.	CARSGGAGANVLTF	TGTGCCCGGTCAGGAGGGGCTGGGGCCAACGTCCTGACTTTC
TRBJ2-1	.	TRBV30	.	CAWGGTALYNEQFF	TGTGCCTGGGGGGGGACAGCCCTTTACAATGAGCAGTTCTTC
TRBJ2-7	.	TRBV20-1	.	CSASYKRNPYEQYF	TGCAGTGCTAGTTATAAGCGGAACCCCTACGAGCAGTACTTC
TRBJ2-7	.	TRBV28	TRBD1	CASSGTEFSYEQYF	TGTGCCAGCAGTGGGACAGAATTCTCCTACGAGCAGTACTTC
TRBJ1-2	.	TRBV19	TRBD1	CASSIVYRGQLNGYTF	TGTGCCAGTAGTATAGTCTACAGGGGGCAGTTGAACGGCTACACCTTC
TRBJ1-5	.	TRBV5-4	.	CASSLDGGAQHF	TGTGCCAGCAGCCTAGACGGGGGGGCCCAGCATTTT
TRBJ1-1	.	TRBV13	.	CASSTRPGHTMENTEAFF	TGTGCCAGCAGCACCCGGCCGGGACACACGATGGAGAACACTGAAGCTTTCTTT
TRBJ2-1	.	TRBV19	.	CASSIQEAFNEQFF	TGTGCCAGTAGTATACAGGAGGCTTTCAATGAGCAGTTCTTC
TRBJ2-3	.	TRBV24-1	TRBD1	CATSVGTGGEVDTQYF	TGTGCCACCAGTGTCGGGACAGGGGGCGAGGTAGATACGCAGTATTTT
TRBJ1-1	.	TRBV7-8	.	CASSPSGTKAFF	TGTGCCAGCAGCCCGTCCGGGACAAAGGCTTTCTTT
TRBJ2-7	.	TRBV6-1	.	CASSDLWQDDSYEQYF	TGTGCCAGCAGTGACTTATGGCAGGATGATTCCTACGAGCAGTACTTC